The following is a T cell receptor (beta chain) sequence with its context. The data belong to a study of TIL therapy for anti-PD-1-resistant metastatic lung cancer. The CDR3 runs to 15 residues. Trimming cost V 0 bases and J 7 bases, with 13 bases left between them. Germline V gene data show CDR1 as MNHNY and CDR2 as SVGAGI (reference sequence). Time point: pre-treatment sample, taken before nivolumab and TIL therapy. Sequencing used immunoSEQ v3. Repertoires were generated with immunoSEQ multiplex PCR, while TCRdb's copy carries only in-frame clones and drops some. The sample holds tens of thousands of clones, about 80% seen once.

This receptor was identified in a man between 65 and 85 years old with non-small cell lung cancer. The sample here was blood, taken at baseline. The chain employs TRBV6-6 and TRBJ1-5; D is perhaps TRBD1 (5 bases). The CDR3 reads CASSYSVGGDQPQHF. CDR3 sequence (DNA): TGTGCCAGCAGTTACTCCGTCGGGGGAGACCAGCCCCAGCATTTT.